The T cell receptor (beta chain) under discussion was sequenced for a study of cytomegalovirus exposure and HLA in healthy donors. This clone has just one count. The germline CDR1 and CDR2 sequences are MDHEN and SYDVKM. The CDR3 has 16 residues. V lost 4 bases and J lost 3, with 15 bases in between. PCR amplification relied on 60 Vbeta primers (plus 13 Jbeta primers). The protocol was immunoSEQ multiplex PCR, while the TCRdb copy is restricted to in-frame clones and leaves out a portion. The table has over 150,000 clones, 77% seen once. Sequencing was performed on PBMCs. The clonotype originates from a woman aged 60 to 75 in good health and CMV-seropositive. This chain links TRBV28 with TRBJ1-4; TRBD1 is a possible D gene (5 bases). CDR3: CASSSQGIRPNEKLFF. The DNA for the CDR3 is TGTGCCAGCAGTTCCCAGGGTATCCGGCCTAATGAAAAACTGTTTTTT. Based on the CDR3 plus reference TRBV28 and TRBJ1-4, the full variable domain is DVKVTQSSRYLVKRTGEKVFLECVQDMDHENMFWYRQDPGLGLRLIYFSYDVKMKEKGDIPEGYSVSREKKERFSLILESASTNQTSMYLCASSSQGIRPNEKLFFGSGTQLSVL.